This T cell receptor (beta chain) derives from a study of T-cell memory formation after mild COVID-19. For the study at large: Largely donor-specific sequence clusters came from a couple of donors. Overall study results and limits: Of the contracting clones, CD4+ ones lay mainly in CM and EM, and CD8+ ones in EMRA.

This CDR3 region has 16 residues. V gave up 0 bases and J gave up 5 bases, with 16 bases separating them. A single record per CDR3 protein comes from TCRdb applying MiXCR to the 5' RACE reads. Here the sample spans around 400,000 distinct CDR3 sequences, 24% being singletons. This clonotype was seen a handful of times. Antigen specificity is unknown. The TCR comes from an adult woman who had mild COVID-19 (a few samples of this study predate the infection). Cell type and time point are not known. The chain uses TRBV12-3 or TRBV12-4 and TRBJ1-1; a possible D gene is TRBD1 (6 bases). Sequenced input: PBMCs or a T cell subset sorted from them (not recorded which). CDR3 DNA sequence: TGTGCCAGCAGTTTAGCCAGGCAGGGGCCGGGGACTGAAGCTTTCTTT. Translating gives CASSLARQGPGTEAFF.